The TCR beta chain under discussion was sequenced for a study of blood T cell repertoires in COVID-19. As for the study in general: COVID-19 samples collected from the United States, Italy and Spain covered acute and convalescent phases.

Each participant's cohort was designated according to participant-reported clinical history. Authors' methods: Amplifying reference gene primers gave estimates of nucleated cell counts. The data were produced by immunoSEQ multiplex PCR, yet TCRdb's version contains in-frame clones alone and is incomplete. V, J and clone size are those of that table, while D and trimming were read from the DNA. The data show 200,000 to 250,000 clones, over 75% seen once. The CDR3 totals 16 residues. After removal of 0 bases from V and 5 bases from J, the junction contained 9 bases not matched to a gene. Germline CDR1 and CDR2: LGHDT and YNNKEL (reference sequence).

This receptor was obtained from a woman in her 30s who had been exposed to COVID-19. The sample taken for sequencing was PBMCs or T cells enriched from blood (not recorded which). The chain links TRBV3-1 (or the pseudogene TRBV3-2) to TRBJ2-7; 8 bases align to TRBD1. The CDR3 DNA reads TGTGCCAGCAGCCAAGAAGGACAGGGCCTCTCGAACGAGCAGTACTTC. It yields the protein CASSQEGQGLSNEQYF.